This TCR beta chain was captured in a study of blood T cells in healthy people across ages. This clonotype has more than one count but fewer than ten. Then a second PCR, running about 6 to 11 cycles, was carried out with a sample-barcoded 5' primer and a J-beta primer mix. TCRdb used MiXCR to reprocess the 5' RACE reads, holding one entry per CDR3 protein. This table has roughly 1.5 million distinct CDR3 sequences, approximately 42% appearing once. Sequencing used blood. This clonotype was sampled from a woman aged 18-30 years in good health.

CDR3 protein: CASSLGDSLQETQYF. DNA for the CDR3: TGTGCCAGCAGCTTAGGGGACAGTCTCCAAGAGACCCAGTACTTC. The chain has TRBV7-2 and TRBJ2-5, with 7 positions matching TRBD1. V lost 1 base to trimming and J lost 1 base; unmatched junction nucleotides: 3. The CDR3 loop spans 15 amino acids. Germline V lookup: CDR1 SGHTA, CDR2 FQGNSA.